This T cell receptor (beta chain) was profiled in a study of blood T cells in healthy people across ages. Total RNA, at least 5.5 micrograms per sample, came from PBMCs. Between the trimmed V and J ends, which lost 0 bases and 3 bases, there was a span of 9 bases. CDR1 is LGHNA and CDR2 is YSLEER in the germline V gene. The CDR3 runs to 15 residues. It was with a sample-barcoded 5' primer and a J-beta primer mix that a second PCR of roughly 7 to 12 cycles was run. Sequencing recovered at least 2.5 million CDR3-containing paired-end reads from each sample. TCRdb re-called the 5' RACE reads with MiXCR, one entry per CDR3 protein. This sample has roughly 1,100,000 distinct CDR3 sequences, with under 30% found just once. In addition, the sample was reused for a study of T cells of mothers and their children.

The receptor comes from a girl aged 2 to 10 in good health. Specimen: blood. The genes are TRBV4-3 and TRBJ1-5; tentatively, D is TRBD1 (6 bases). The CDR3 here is CASSQDGQSNQPQHF. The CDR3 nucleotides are TGCGCCAGCAGCCAAGATGGACAGTCCAATCAGCCCCAGCATTTT.